These 18 T cell receptor beta chains were all obtained from the same sample, sequenced in a study of cytomegalovirus exposure and HLA in healthy donors. 13 Jbeta primers and 60 Vbeta primers were used for the PCR. Here immunoSEQ multiplex PCR was the method, and the copy in TCRdb shows in-frame clones only, minus some. Listed are about 200,000 clones; roughly 1.1% falls within the top ten. Source material: PBMCs. Every receptor here comes from a girl aged 2-10 years in good health and CMV-seropositive.

The genes are TRBV4-2 and TRBJ2-5, with D tentatively TRBD1 (6 bases). Trimming took 1 base from V and 2 from J, leaving 11 bases between them. CDR3 length: 15 residues. Germline CDR1 LGHNA, CDR2 YNFKEQ. The CDR3 here is CASSQVLGGQETQYF. CDR3 DNA sequence: TGTGCCAGCAGCCAAGTATTAGGGGGACAAGAGACCCAGTACTTC.

This rearrangement joins TRBV11-2 to TRBJ2-7; a weak D match, TRBD1 (5 bases). This CDR3 is built from 13 residues. Germline V gives CDR1 SGHAT, CDR2 FQNNGV. V shed 1 base and J shed 2 bases, with 6 bases lying between them. Here the CDR3 reads CASSLVRAYEQYF. The CDR3 nucleotides read TGTGCCAGCAGCTTAGTCAGGGCCTACGAGCAGTACTTC.

V is TRBV28 and J is TRBJ2-6; a possible D gene is TRBD1 (5 bases). The CDR3 runs to 16 residues. Germline CDR1 is MDHEN and CDR2 is SYDVKM. The V end lost 5 bases, the J end lost 1 base, and 12 bases lay between the germline ends. The CDR3 DNA reads as TGTGCCAGCAGTCAACCGACAGAATCTGGGGCCAACGTCCTGACTTTC. Translation: CASSQPTESGANVLTF.

This chain uses TRBV10-2 with TRBJ1-2; D is possibly TRBD1 (6 bases). Germline CDR1 WSHSY, CDR2 SAAADI. Trimming removed 3 bases from V and 2 bases from J, with 16 bases in between. The CDR3 length is 16 residues. The CDR3 region is CASSDADSYQNYGYTF. CDR3 DNA sequence: TGCGCCAGCAGTGACGCGGACAGTTATCAGAACTATGGCTACACCTTC.

CDR3 region: CASRGSGREVQPQHF. The CDR3 nucleotides read TGTGCCAGCAGGGGTTCGGGCAGGGAGGTGCAGCCCCAGCATTTT. The rearrangement uses TRBV6-1 and TRBJ1-5; the D gene is possibly TRBD1 (5 bases). The length of the CDR3 is 15 residues. Looked up from germline, CDR1 is MNHNS and CDR2 is SASEGT. The V end lost 6 bases, the J end lost 7 bases, and 19 bases lay between the germline ends.

The J gene is TRBJ2-2, the V gene TRBV7-9, with 8 nucleotides matching TRBD2. CDR3 size: 16 residues. V was pared by 5 bases and J by 6 bases, with 11 bases of the junction left unmatched. Looked up from germline, CDR1 is SEHNR and CDR2 is FQNEAQ (reference sequence). In DNA, the CDR3 is TGTGCCAGCAGCACCGCGGGACTAGTGATATCCGGGGAGCTGTTTTTT. This codes for CASSTAGLVISGELFF.

The V gene is TRBV5-1, the J gene TRBJ2-5; D unclear. Germline V gene sequence: CDR1 SGHRS, CDR2 YFSETQ. The CDR3 runs to 15 residues. V lost 0 bases, J lost 5 bases, and 14 bases lay in between. The CDR3: CASSLGGPQEETQYF. In DNA, the CDR3 is TGCGCCAGCAGCTTGGGTGGGCCCCAAGAGGAGACCCAGTACTTC.

The chain has TRBV27 and TRBJ2-7; a possible D gene is TRBD1 (6 bases). CDR1 MNHEY and CDR2 SMNVEV come from the germline V gene (reference sequence). The CDR3 runs to 15 residues. With 4 bases removed from V and 0 bases from J, the gap between germline ends came to 13 bases. This CDR3 is CASSSPRDNSYEQYF. The DNA for the CDR3 is TGTGCCAGCAGTTCCCCCCGGGACAACTCCTACGAGCAGTACTTC.

The V call is TRBV15, the J call TRBJ1-1, with 7 bases fitting TRBD1. Germline-derived CDR1 and CDR2 are LNHNV and YYDKDF (reference sequence). There are 14 residues in the CDR3. V was clipped by 3 bases and J by 6 bases; unmatched bases: 7. The CDR3 here is CATSRRQGVAEAFF. The CDR3 bases are TGTGCCACCAGCAGGAGACAGGGAGTCGCTGAAGCTTTCTTT.

The CDR3 DNA follows: TGTGCCAGCAGCCTCGACCTGGGACAGGGCGATGGCTACACCTTC. Translation gives CASSLDLGQGDGYTF. The chain carries TRBV5-4 and TRBJ1-2; 9 positions agree with TRBD1. V gave up 4 bases and J gave up 6 bases; unmatched junction bases: 10. CDR3 length: 15 amino acids. CDR1 and CDR2 (germline): SGHNT, YYREEE (reference sequence).

This sequence joins TRBV28 and TRBJ2-1; 14 nucleotides match TRBD2. CDR1 MDHEN and CDR2 SYDVKM come from the germline V gene. Germline trimming cut 6 bases from V and 8 bases from J; bases unmatched to any gene: 6. This CDR3 is 15 amino acids long. CDR3 nucleotide sequence: TGTGCCAGCAGCCGACTAGCGGGAGGGGGGGATGAGCAGTTCTTC. As protein: CASSRLAGGGDEQFF.

CDR3 amino acids: CASSLEGQGNNEQFF. The CDR3 DNA reads as TGTGCCAGCAGCTTAGAGGGACAGGGGAATAATGAGCAGTTCTTC. This chain links TRBV7-6 with TRBJ2-1; 10 bases are a match to TRBD1. The junction had 4 bases not matched to a gene; V was cut back by 1 base and J by 7 bases. The CDR3 is 15 residues long. Germline assignment: CDR1 SGHVS and CDR2 FNYEAQ.

J is TRBJ2-7 and V is TRBV5-1; 13 bases align to TRBD2. The CDR3 length is 17 residues. Trimming removed 4 bases from V and 5 bases from J; junction bases left unmatched: 12. Germline assignment: CDR1 SGHRS and CDR2 YFSETQ. CDR3 residues: CASSHIWGLAGPNEQYF. Written as DNA, the CDR3 is TGCGCCAGCAGCCATATTTGGGGACTAGCGGGACCTAACGAGCAGTACTTC.

The chain couples TRBV27 to TRBJ2-2; 11 bases are shared with TRBD1. The CDR3 extends over 15 amino acids. Per germline, CDR1 MNHEY and CDR2 SMNVEV (reference sequence). The ends lost 6 bases at V and 6 bases at J; junction bases unmatched: 6. CDR3 loop: CASSNGQGAAGELFF. CDR3 DNA: TGTGCCAGCAGCAACGGACAGGGGGCGGCCGGGGAGCTGTTTTTT.

J is TRBJ2-5 and V is TRBV29-1, with D uncertain. In germline, CDR1 is SQVTM, CDR2 ANQGSEA. The CDR3 has 13 residues. Trimming removed 5 bases from V and 2 bases from J, with 12 bases in between. DNA for the CDR3: TGCAGCGTTCACTCCCTAGGACAAGAGACCCAGTACTTC. This encodes CSVHSLGQETQYF.

The CDR3 sequence: CASSPYPGTQYF. The CDR3 nucleotides read TGTGCCAGCAGCCCGTACCCGGGGACCCAGTACTTC. V and J are TRBV7-2 and TRBJ2-5, with D uncertain. This CDR3 comprises 12 residues. V was trimmed by 5 bases and J by 7 bases, leaving 11 bases between them. CDR1 is SGHTA and CDR2 is FQGNSA in the germline V gene.

The V call is TRBV5-1, the J call TRBJ1-1; no definite D call. The CDR3 length is 14 residues. V shed 1 base and J shed 0 bases, with 7 bases lying between them. In germline, CDR1 is SGHRS, CDR2 YFSETQ. The CDR3 here is CASSLTDMNTEAFF. CDR3 sequence (DNA): TGCGCCAGCAGCTTGACAGACATGAACACTGAAGCTTTCTTT.

The CDR3 region is CASSIALGGAGVYEQYF. The CDR3 nucleotides read TGTGCCAGTAGTATTGCCCTTGGGGGAGCGGGAGTCTACGAGCAGTACTTC. V and J are TRBV19 and TRBJ2-7; the match to TRBD2 covers 8 bases. V lost 3 bases, J lost 3 bases, and 13 bases stayed unmatched. From germline, CDR1 is LNHDA and CDR2 SQIVND (reference sequence). This CDR3 comprises 17 residues.